The 15 T cell receptor beta chains below come from one sample, sequenced in a study of beta chain features in type 1 diabetes. All of the isolated RNA was reverse transcribed, so expressed TCRB transcripts were sequenced. Sequencing was performed with immunoSEQ multiplex PCR; in TCRdb, only in-frame clones are kept and a portion is missing. The profile shows roughly 150,000 clones, around 63% of them singletons. Whole-study results and caveats: Moderate yet significant TCRB CDR3 shortening was seen in Type 1 diabetes patients in all four CD4+ subsets.

No antigens are known for them. Material for sequencing was naive CD4+ T cells from blood. These receptors all stem from a man between 25 and 39 years old with type 1 diabetes.

This rearrangement joins TRBV29-1 to TRBJ2-1; the match to TRBD1 covers 7 bases. The length of the CDR3 is 11 residues. The ends lost 5 bases at V and 15 bases at J; junction bases unmatched: 10. The V gene's germline CDR1 is SQVTM and CDR2 ANQGSEA. The CDR3 DNA is TGCAGCGTTACCGGGACAGCCCCCTCGTTCTTC. Its translation is CSVTGTAPSFF.

This clone was counted between two and nine times. The chain uses TRBV15 and TRBJ1-6; the D gene is possibly TRBD1 (5 bases). The germline V and J ends were trimmed by 6 bases and 7 bases, with 7 bases remaining between them. Per the germline V gene, CDR1 is LNHNV and CDR2 is YYDKDF (reference sequence). The CDR3 extends over 12 amino acids. CDR3 nucleotide sequence: TGTGCCACCAGTTGGGGGAATTCACCCCTCCACTTT. Its protein is CATSWGNSPLHF.

The rearrangement uses TRBV7-2 and TRBJ1-2; the match to TRBD1 covers 7 bases. The CDR3 is 17 residues long. Germline V gene sequence: CDR1 SGHTA, CDR2 FQGNSA. The ends lost 0 bases at V and 2 bases at J; junction bases unmatched: 9. This CDR3 reads CASSLALGTALNYGYTF. The CDR3 DNA reads TGTGCCAGCAGCTTAGCGCTGGGGACAGCCTTAAACTATGGCTACACCTTC. Based on the CDR3 plus reference TRBV7-2 and TRBJ1-2, the full variable domain is GAGVSQSPSNKVTEKGKDVELRCDPISGHTALYWYRQSLGQGLEFLIYFQGNSAPDKSGLPSDRFSAERTGGSVSTLTIQRTQQEDSAVYLCASSLALGTALNYGYTFGSGTRLTVV.

The J gene is TRBJ2-3, the V gene TRBV7-9; D gene ambiguous. Germline CDR1 is SEHNR and CDR2 is FQNEAQ (reference sequence). The CDR3 spans 14 residues. Trimming took off 5 bases at V and 6 bases at J, with 15 bases between the two ends. The CDR3 DNA sequence: TGTGCCAGCAGCCGCCCCTATAGGGCCGATACGCAGTATTTT. This encodes CASSRPYRADTQYF.

The chain uses TRBV10-3 and TRBJ2-7, with a tentative D call TRBD1 (5 bases). This CDR3 is built from 10 residues. The ends were cut back, 10 bases at V and 5 bases at J, with 9 bases in the middle. Germline V gene sequence: CDR1 ENHRY, CDR2 SYGVKD. The CDR3 DNA is TGTGCCACCTCAGGGCACGAGCAGTACTTC. This gives the protein CATSGHEQYF.

This clone was seen only a few times. V and J are TRBV5-1 and TRBJ2-3; TRBD1 or TRBD2 may be the D gene (5 bases each). Per the germline V gene, CDR1 is SGHRS and CDR2 is YFSETQ. V lost 2 bases, J lost 5 bases, and 12 bases lay in between. CDR3 length: 14 amino acids. CDR3 loop: CASSFLGERDTQYF. The CDR3, as DNA: TGCGCCAGCAGCTTCCTGGGGGAGCGAGATACGCAGTATTTT.

The V and J genes are TRBV29-1 and TRBJ1-2; unclear D gene. V was pared by 5 bases and J by 4 bases, with 11 bases between. The CDR3 has 12 amino acids. Germline CDR1 and CDR2: SQVTM and ANQGSEA. In DNA, the CDR3 is TGCAGCGTTATCTCGACCTCCTATGGCTACACCTTC. It encodes CSVISTSYGYTF.

This rearrangement joins TRBV4-3 to TRBJ2-7; 9 bases map to TRBD2. The V gene end was trimmed by 4 bases and the J gene end by 1 base; junction bases not matched to a gene: 5. CDR1 is LGHNA and CDR2 is YSLEER in the germline V gene. The CDR3 contains 15 residues. The CDR3 coding sequence is TGCGCCAGCAGCCTAGGACTAGCGCAATCCTACGAGCAGTACTTC. It is translated as CASSLGLAQSYEQYF.

V gene TRBV29-1 combines with J gene TRBJ2-3; the match to TRBD1 covers 9 bases. Germline CDR1 SQVTM, CDR2 ANQGSEA. The CDR3 runs to 12 residues. Trimming cost V 7 bases and J 4 bases; bases outside gene matches: 3. The CDR3 nucleotides read TGCAGCGCCCGACAGGGGGCAGATACGCAGTATTTT. It encodes CSARQGADTQYF.

J is TRBJ1-3 and V is TRBV30; the D is unclear. CDR3 length equals 13 residues. Trimming shortened V by 2 bases and J by 0 bases, and 5 bases separated the two germline ends. CDR1 is GTSNPN, CDR2 SVGIG, per germline (reference sequence). The CDR3, as DNA: TGTGCCTGGAGTTCCTTCTCTGGAAACACCATATATTTT. This encodes CAWSSFSGNTIYF.

This clone occurred a few times. This sequence joins TRBV9 and TRBJ2-5, with 8 bases that match TRBD1. Germline values: CDR1 SGDLS, CDR2 YYNGEE. The CDR3 covers 14 residues. The trim removed 0 bases at V and 10 bases at J, leaving 8 bases unmatched. The CDR3 loop reads CASSVAGGPSGQYF. In DNA form, the CDR3 reads TGTGCCAGCAGCGTAGCAGGGGGCCCCTCCGGCCAGTACTTC. The full variable domain, with the rest looked up from reference TRBV9 and TRBJ2-5, is DSGVTQTPKHLITATGQRVTLRCSPRSGDLSVYWYQQSLDQGLQFLIQYYNGEERAKGNILERFSAQQFPDLHSELNLSSLELGDSALYFCASSVAGGPSGQYFGPGTRLLVL.

The chain has TRBV29-1 and TRBJ2-5; tentative D call: TRBD2 (6 bases). Germline V CDR1 and CDR2: SQVTM, ANQGSEA. Trimming left V 4 bases short and J 5 bases short, with 14 bases between. The CDR3 sequence is 13 residues long. CDR3 loop: CSVGWTTLETQYF. The CDR3 DNA is TGCAGCGTTGGATGGACTACCCTCGAGACCCAGTACTTC.

The gene calls are TRBV4-1 and TRBJ2-7, with a possible D match to TRBD2 (6 bases). Trimming removed 7 bases at V and 2 bases at J, with 27 bases between. Germline lookup yields CDR1 MGHRA and CDR2 YSYEKL. The CDR3 is 18 amino acids. The CDR3 DNA is TGCGCCAGCACCCGGGGTTTCGTGCTGGGTAGCGGAACCTACGAGCAGTACTTC. This translates into CASTRGFVLGSGTYEQYF.

This sequence joins TRBV6-1 and TRBJ1-1; TRBD1 agrees at 7 bases. Trimming at V came to 4 bases and at J to 4 bases, leaving 6 bases not matched to a gene. Per germline, CDR1 MNHNS and CDR2 SASEGT. CDR3 size: 14 residues. The CDR3 region has the DNA TGTGCCAGCAGTGCCAGACAGGGAGGCACTGAAGCTTTCTTT. It specifies CASSARQGGTEAFF.

This clone was observed a handful of times. This sequence joins TRBV29-1 and TRBJ2-1, with 9 positions matching TRBD2. The CDR3 spans 14 residues. The germline gives CDR1 SQVTM, CDR2 ANQGSEA. V trimming: 7 bases; J trimming: 7 bases; junction bases outside the gene matches: 11. CDR3 sequence reads: CSARLAARINEQFF. As DNA, the CDR3 is TGCAGCGCCCGACTAGCGGCGAGGATAAATGAGCAGTTCTTC.